This T cell receptor beta chain was recorded in a study of shared clonotypes between healthy human individuals. The CDR3 covers 17 residues. The ends were cut back, 1 base at V and 8 bases at J, with 21 bases in the middle. Germline values: CDR1 MGHRA, CDR2 YSYEKL. CD45RO negativity and positive selection for CCR7 defined naive CD8 cells, a population that excluded terminally differentiated effector memory CD45RA+ cells. Some clones are missing from TCRdb's copy, which holds only in-frame ones; the method was immunoSEQ multiplex PCR. The sample holds hundreds of thousands of clones, more than 95% seen once.

V usage is TRBV4-1 and J usage is TRBJ2-1; D is unresolved. Sequencing used naive CD8+ T cells sorted from blood. This TCR derives from a man in his thirties or forties in good health. The CDR3 region is CASSQATVRNSGDEQFF. The CDR3 nucleotides read TGCGCCAGCAGCCAAGCAACGGTGCGCAACAGTGGGGATGAGCAGTTCTTC.